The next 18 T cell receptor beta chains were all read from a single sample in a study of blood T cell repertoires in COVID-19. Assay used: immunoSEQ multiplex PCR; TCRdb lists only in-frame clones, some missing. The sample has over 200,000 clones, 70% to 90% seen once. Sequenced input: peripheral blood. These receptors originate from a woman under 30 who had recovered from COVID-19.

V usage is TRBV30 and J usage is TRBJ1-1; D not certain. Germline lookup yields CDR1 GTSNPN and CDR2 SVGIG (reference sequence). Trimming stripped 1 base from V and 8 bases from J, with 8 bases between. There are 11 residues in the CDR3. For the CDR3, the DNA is TGTGCCTGGAGTGCCACAACCGAAGCTTTCTTT. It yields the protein CAWSATTEAFF.

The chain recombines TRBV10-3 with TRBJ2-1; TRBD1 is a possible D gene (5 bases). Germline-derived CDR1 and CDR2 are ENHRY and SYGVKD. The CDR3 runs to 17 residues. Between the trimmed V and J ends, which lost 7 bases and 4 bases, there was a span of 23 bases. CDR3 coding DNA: TGTGCCATCATGGATCCAGGCGAAACCGACAGATACAATGAGCAGTTCTTC. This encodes CAIMDPGETDRYNEQFF.

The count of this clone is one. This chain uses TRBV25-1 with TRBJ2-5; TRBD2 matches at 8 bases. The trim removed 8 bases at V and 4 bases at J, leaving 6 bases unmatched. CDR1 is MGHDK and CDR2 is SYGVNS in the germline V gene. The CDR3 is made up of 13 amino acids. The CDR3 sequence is CASGRGAGETQYF. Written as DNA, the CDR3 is TGTGCCAGCGGGCGGGGGGCTGGAGAGACCCAGTACTTC.

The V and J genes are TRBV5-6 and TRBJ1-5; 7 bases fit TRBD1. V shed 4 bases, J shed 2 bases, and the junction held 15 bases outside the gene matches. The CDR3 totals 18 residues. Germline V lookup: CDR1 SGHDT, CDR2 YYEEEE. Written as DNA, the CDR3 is TGTGCCAGCAGCCAGACAGGGTTAGGAGGGTTTCGCAATCAGCCCCAGCATTTT. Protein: CASSQTGLGGFRNQPQHF.

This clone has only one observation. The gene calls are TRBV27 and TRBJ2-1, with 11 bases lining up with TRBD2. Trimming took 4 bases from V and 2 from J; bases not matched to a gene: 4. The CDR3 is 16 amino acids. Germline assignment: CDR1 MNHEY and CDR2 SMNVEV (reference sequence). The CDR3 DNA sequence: TGTGCCAGCAGTTCAGCACTAGCGGGAGCCTACAATGAGCAGTTCTTC. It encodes CASSSALAGAYNEQFF.

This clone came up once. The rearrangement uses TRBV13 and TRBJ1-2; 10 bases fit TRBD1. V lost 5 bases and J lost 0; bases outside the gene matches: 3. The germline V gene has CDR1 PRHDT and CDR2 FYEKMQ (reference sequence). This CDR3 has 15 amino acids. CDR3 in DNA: TGTGCCAGCAGCGGGACAGGGGAATCTAACTATGGCTACACCTTC. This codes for CASSGTGESNYGYTF.

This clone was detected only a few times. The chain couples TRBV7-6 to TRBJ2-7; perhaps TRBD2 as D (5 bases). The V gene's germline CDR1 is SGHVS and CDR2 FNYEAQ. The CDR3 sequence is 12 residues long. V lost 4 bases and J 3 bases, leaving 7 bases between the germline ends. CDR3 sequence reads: CASSSLGYEQYF. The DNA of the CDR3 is TGTGCCAGCAGCTCACTAGGCTACGAGCAGTACTTC.

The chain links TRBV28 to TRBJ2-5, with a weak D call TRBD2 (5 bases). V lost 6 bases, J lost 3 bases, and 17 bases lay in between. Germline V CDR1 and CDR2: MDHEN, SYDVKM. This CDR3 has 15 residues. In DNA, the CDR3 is TGTGCCAGCAGAACACTAGGTCAGCTAAAAGAGACCCAGTACTTC. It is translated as CASRTLGQLKETQYF.

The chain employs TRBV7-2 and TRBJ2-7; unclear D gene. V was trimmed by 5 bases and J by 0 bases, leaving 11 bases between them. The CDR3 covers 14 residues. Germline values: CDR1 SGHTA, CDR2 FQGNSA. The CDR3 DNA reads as TGTGCCAGCAGCCCCCGAGCTAACTCCTACGAGCAGTACTTC. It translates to CASSPRANSYEQYF.

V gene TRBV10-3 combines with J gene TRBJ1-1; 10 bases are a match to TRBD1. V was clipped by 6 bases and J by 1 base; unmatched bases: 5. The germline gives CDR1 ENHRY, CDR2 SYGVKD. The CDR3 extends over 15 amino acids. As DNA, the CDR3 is TGTGCCATCAGCGCCTGGGACAGGGGGAACACTGAAGCTTTCTTT. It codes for CAISAWDRGNTEAFF.

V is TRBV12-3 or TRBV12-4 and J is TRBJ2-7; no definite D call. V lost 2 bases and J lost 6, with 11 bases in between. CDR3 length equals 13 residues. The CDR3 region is CASSLPNTGEQYF. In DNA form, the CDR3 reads TGTGCCAGCAGTTTACCGAATACGGGCGAGCAGTACTTC.

The CDR3 spells CASSLSGINTDTQYF. CDR3 DNA: TGTGCCAGCAGCTTATCCGGGATAAACACAGATACGCAGTATTTT. V gene TRBV7-2 combines with J gene TRBJ2-3; the D gene is possibly TRBD2 (5 bases). Looked up from germline, CDR1 is SGHTA and CDR2 is FQGNSA. The length of the CDR3 is 15 residues. Trimming removed 2 bases at V and 2 bases at J, with 11 bases between.

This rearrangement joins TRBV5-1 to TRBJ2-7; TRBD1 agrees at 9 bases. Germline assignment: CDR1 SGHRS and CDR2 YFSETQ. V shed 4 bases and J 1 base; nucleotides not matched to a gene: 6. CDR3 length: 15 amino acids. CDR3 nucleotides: TGCGCCAGCAGCACGGACGGGACAGGGTCCTACGAGCAGTACTTC. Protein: CASSTDGTGSYEQYF.

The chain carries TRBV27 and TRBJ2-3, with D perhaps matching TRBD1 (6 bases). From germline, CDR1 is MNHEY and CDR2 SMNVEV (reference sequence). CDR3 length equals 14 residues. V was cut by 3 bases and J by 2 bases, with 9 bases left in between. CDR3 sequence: CASSLRQDTDTQYF. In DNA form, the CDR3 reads TGTGCCAGCAGTTTGCGACAGGACACAGATACGCAGTATTTT.

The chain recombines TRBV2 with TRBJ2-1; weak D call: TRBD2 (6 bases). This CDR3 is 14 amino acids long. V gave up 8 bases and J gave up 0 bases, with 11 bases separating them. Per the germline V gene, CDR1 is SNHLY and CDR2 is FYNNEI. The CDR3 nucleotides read TGTGCCAGCGTGACTAGAAGCTCCTACAATGAGCAGTTCTTC. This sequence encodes CASVTRSSYNEQFF. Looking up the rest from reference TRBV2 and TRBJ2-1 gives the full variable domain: EPEVTQTPSHQVTQMGQEVILRCVPISNHLYFYWYRQILGQKVEFLVSFYNNEISEKSEIFDDQFSVERPDGSNFTLKIRSTKLEDSAMYFCASVTRSSYNEQFFGPGTRLTVL.

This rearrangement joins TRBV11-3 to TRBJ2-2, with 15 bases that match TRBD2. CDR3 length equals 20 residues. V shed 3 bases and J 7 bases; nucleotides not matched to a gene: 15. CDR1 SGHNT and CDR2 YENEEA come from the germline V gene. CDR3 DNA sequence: TGTGCCAGCAGCTTTACCGGGACTAGCGGGAGGATGGGGAGCGGCGGGGAGCTGTTTTTT. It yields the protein CASSFTGTSGRMGSGGELFF.

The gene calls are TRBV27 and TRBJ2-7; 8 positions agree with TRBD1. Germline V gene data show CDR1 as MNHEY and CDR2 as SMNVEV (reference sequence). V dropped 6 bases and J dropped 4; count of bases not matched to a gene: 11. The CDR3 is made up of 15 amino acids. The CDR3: CASRSGGVEIYEQYF. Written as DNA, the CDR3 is TGTGCCAGCAGATCAGGGGGCGTGGAGATATACGAGCAGTACTTC.

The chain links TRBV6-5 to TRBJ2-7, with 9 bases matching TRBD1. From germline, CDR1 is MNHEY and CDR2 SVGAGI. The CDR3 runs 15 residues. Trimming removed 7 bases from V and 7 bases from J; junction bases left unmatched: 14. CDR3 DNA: TGTGCCAGCACCGGGGCGGGACAGGGCCCACGGGAGCAGTACTTC. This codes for CASTGAGQGPREQYF.